A single sample is the source of the 12 T cell receptor beta chains below, sequenced in a study of cytomegalovirus exposure and HLA in healthy donors. The table came from immunoSEQ multiplex PCR; TCRdb's copy has only in-frame clones and leaves some out. The sample carries fewer than 200,000 clones, 70% to 90% recorded once. Source material: PBMCs. The source is a woman in her late teens or twenties in good health and CMV-seronegative.

The chain joins TRBV5-4 to TRBJ2-7, with 7 bases identical to TRBD1. The CDR3 is 15 residues long. Germline V gene sequence: CDR1 SGHNT, CDR2 YYREEE (reference sequence). V shed 3 bases, J shed 7 bases, and the junction held 13 bases outside the gene matches. CDR3 bases: TGTGCCAGCAGCTCCGACTCAAGGACAGGCAGGGAGCAGTACTTC. Its protein product is CASSSDSRTGREQYF.

The V gene is TRBV12-5, the J gene TRBJ2-5; 8 bases match TRBD2. The J segment lost 13 bases and the V segment lost 2 bases, leaving 12 bases of the junction unmatched. Germline V gives CDR1 LGHNT, CDR2 FRNRAP. The CDR3 runs to 14 residues. CDR3 DNA: TGTGCTAGTGGTTTGAGACTAGCGAGGTTCGGCTTGTACTTC. Protein: CASGLRLARFGLYF.

This clone appeared a few times. This chain links TRBV7-9 with TRBJ1-1; no reliable D call. CDR1 and CDR2 from the germline V gene are SEHNR and FQNEAQ (reference sequence). Trimming removed 3 bases at V and 9 bases at J, with 20 bases between. This CDR3 is 15 amino acids long. The CDR3 DNA reads TGTGCCAGCAGCTTGGGCATCTCCTCGGGGAAGCAAGCTTTCTTT. Protein product: CASSLGISSGKQAFF.

The chain links TRBV6-6 to TRBJ2-2; 7 bases agree with TRBD1. The CDR3 extends over 15 amino acids. V was clipped by 5 bases and J by 5 bases; unmatched bases: 8. Germline V gives CDR1 MNHNY, CDR2 SVGAGI (reference sequence). CDR3 loop: CASSPTGEMTGELFF. The CDR3 bases are TGTGCCAGCAGTCCCACAGGGGAAATGACCGGGGAGCTGTTTTTT.

V usage is TRBV11-3 and J usage is TRBJ1-1; TRBD1 agrees at 7 bases. This CDR3 is 15 amino acids long. The V and J ends lost 0 bases and 7 bases, in that order; junction bases with no gene match: 8. The V gene's germline CDR1 is SGHNT and CDR2 YENEEA. This CDR3 is CASSLDTGALGEAFF. CDR3 DNA: TGTGCCAGCAGCTTAGATACAGGGGCCCTCGGTGAAGCTTTCTTT.

This chain joins TRBV7-8 and TRBJ1-2, with D perhaps matching TRBD1 (5 bases). The ends were cut back, 2 bases at V and 1 base at J, with 8 bases in the middle. Per germline, CDR1 SGHVS and CDR2 FQNEAQ. This CDR3 spans 14 amino acids. CDR3 protein: CASSLSRDNYGYTF. The CDR3 nucleotides are TGTGCCAGCAGCTTATCCAGGGATAACTATGGCTACACCTTC.

This rearrangement joins TRBV7-9 to TRBJ1-5; the D is unclear. The V gene's germline CDR1 is SEHNR and CDR2 FQNEAQ (reference sequence). CDR3 length: 16 amino acids. Trimming removed 1 base from V and 0 bases from J, with 10 bases in between. The CDR3 loop reads CASSLGPTISNQPQHF. DNA for the CDR3: TGTGCCAGCAGCTTAGGGCCGACTATTAGCAATCAGCCCCAGCATTTT.

V and J are TRBV19 and TRBJ2-7, with a tentative D call TRBD2 (6 bases). Trimming shortened V by 3 bases and J by 5 bases, and 17 bases separated the two germline ends. The CDR3 consists of 15 residues. Germline lookup yields CDR1 LNHDA and CDR2 SQIVND (reference sequence). The CDR3, as DNA: TGTGCCAGTAGTATCGCTGGAGGGACGCTAGACGAGCAGTACTTC. This codes for CASSIAGGTLDEQYF.

The chain recombines TRBV27 with TRBJ1-2; possible D gene TRBD1, 6 bases. CDR1 and CDR2 from the germline V gene are MNHEY and SMNVEV (reference sequence). This CDR3 region has 15 residues. Trimming pared 2 bases from V and 4 bases from J, leaving 14 bases between. CDR3 residues: CASSLHGRGAYGYTF. The DNA for the CDR3 is TGTGCCAGCAGTTTACACGGGAGGGGGGCCTATGGCTACACCTTC.

The rearrangement uses TRBV5-6 and TRBJ2-7, with 7 bases aligning to TRBD1. V shed 4 bases and J 12 bases; nucleotides not matched to a gene: 16. The CDR3 has 14 residues. Looked up from germline, CDR1 is SGHDT and CDR2 is YYEEEE. The DNA of the CDR3 is TGTGCCAGCAGCGTCCCCGGGACAGAGGCAATTCGGTACTTC. This gives the protein CASSVPGTEAIRYF. Supplemented by reference TRBV5-6 and TRBJ2-7, the full variable domain reads DAGVTQSPTHLIKTRGQQVTLRCSPKSGHDTVSWYQQALGQGPQFIFQYYEEEERQRGNFPDRFSGHQFPNYSSELNVNALLLGDSALYLCASSVPGTEAIRYFGPGTRLTVT.

V usage is TRBV7-6 and J usage is TRBJ1-1; 7 nucleotides agree with TRBD1. The J segment lost 3 bases and the V segment lost 5 bases, leaving 9 bases of the junction unmatched. Germline values: CDR1 SGHVS, CDR2 FNYEAQ. This CDR3 comprises 15 residues. The CDR3 bases are TGTGCCAGCAGCGCCTCGACAGGGTTTGACACTGAAGCTTTCTTT. It yields the protein CASSASTGFDTEAFF. The variable domain in full, completed from reference TRBV7-6 and TRBJ1-1, reads GAGVSQSPRYKVTKRGQDVALRCDPISGHVSLYWYRQALGQGPEFLTYFNYEAQQDKSGLPNDRFSAERPEGSISTLTIQRTEQRDSAMYRCASSASTGFDTEAFFGQGTRLTVV.

This clone showed up just once. This chain connects TRBV6-5 to TRBJ2-7; a possible D gene is TRBD1 (6 bases). The V and J ends lost 6 bases and 1 base respectively, with 7 bases between them. Germline CDR1 and CDR2: MNHEY and SVGAGI. The CDR3 has 12 amino acids. The chain's CDR3 is CASSGQSYEQYF. CDR3 bases: TGTGCCAGCAGCGGACAGTCCTACGAGCAGTACTTC.